This is a list of T cell receptor beta chains from one sample in a study of regulatory T cells in long-lasting Graves disease. TCRdb recomputed calls from the multiplex PCR reads with MiXCR, one row per CDR3 protein. The sample carries 600,000 to 800,000 distinct CDR3 sequences, 25% to 35% recorded once. Sequencing used peripheral blood mononuclear cells (PBMCs), obtained when the disease was refractory, from a patient treated with antithyroid drugs. Every receptor here comes from a female donor with Graves disease. CDR3s include the opening cysteine and the closing phenylalanine or tryptophan. The D gene is left open where the match is weak. Clone size appears in some rows only: once, few, many, or a class for an expanded clone.

j_call clone_size d_call v_call cdr3_aa cdr3_nt
TRBJ1-1 few NA TRBV7-9 CASSSRTGMGGTEAFF TGTGCCAGCAGCTCCAGAACCGGGATGGGGGGCACTGAAGCTTTCTTT
TRBJ2-5 many TRBD1 TRBV12-3/TRBV12-4 CASRTTGSETQYF TGTGCCAGCAGGACGACAGGGAGTGAGACCCAGTACTTC
TRBJ2-5 NA NA TRBV6-5 CASSYVQGGLETQYF TGTGCCAGCAGTTACGTCCAGGGGGGACTGGAGACCCAGTACTTC
TRBJ1-2 few NA TRBV20-1 CSASPRWRDTF TGCAGTGCTAGTCCCCGATGGAGGGACACCTTC
TRBJ1-1 many NA TRBV20-1 CSARVGGWGNTEAFF TGCAGTGCGAGAGTGGGAGGGTGGGGGAACACTGAAGCTTTCTTT
TRBJ1-4 many NA TRBV6-1 CASSAKIKLFF TGTGCCAGCAGTGCAAAGATCAAACTGTTTTTT
TRBJ1-5 many TRBD1 TRBV5-1 CASSPTGYSNQPQHF TGTGCCAGCAGTCCGACAGGGTATAGCAATCAGCCCCAGCATTTT
TRBJ2-7 NA NA TRBV29-1 CSVVVSYEQYF TGCAGCGTTGTTGTCAGCTACGAGCAGTACTTC
TRBJ1-5 NA NA TRBV9 CAPTQGRSNQPQHF TGTGCCCCAACCCAGGGCAGGAGCAATCAGCCCCAGCATTTT
TRBJ1-4 few NA TRBV29-1 CSAGQTGHEKLFF TGCAGCGCAGGACAAACGGGGCATGAAAAACTGTTTTTT
TRBJ2-7 NA NA TRBV5-1 CASSLGLGRAYEQYF TGCGCCAGCAGCTTGGGCCTCGGGAGAGCCTACGAGCAGTACTTC
TRBJ2-3 few TRBD2 TRBV6-5 CASSYSRAGGLQTQYF TGTGCCAGCAGTTACTCAAGGGCGGGAGGGCTTCAGACGCAGTATTTT
TRBJ1-2 few TRBD1 TRBV20-1 CSARDRRDSWTVNYGYTF TGCAGTGCTAGAGATCGCCGGGACAGTTGGACTGTTAACTATGGCTACACCTTC
TRBJ1-1 NA NA TRBV20-1 CSAGLRQYTEASF TGCAGTGCTGGGCTGCGGCAGTACACTGAAGCTTCCTTT
TRBJ1-2 few NA TRBV5-1 CASSVGTLGSYGYTF TGCGCCAGCAGCGTTGGGACATTAGGTAGCTATGGCTACACCTTC
TRBJ1-1 few TRBD1 TRBV20-1 CSARDMRQGIGSEAFF TGCAGTGCTAGAGATATGCGACAGGGAATCGGGAGTGAAGCTTTCTTT
TRBJ2-5 few NA TRBV10-3 CAISESGGQEAGAQYF TGTGCCATCAGTGAGTCAGGAGGGCAGGAGGCAGGGGCCCAGTACTTC
TRBJ1-3 NA NA TRBV29-1 CSVSTTTGLAGNTIYF TGCAGCGTTTCCACCACGACGGGATTAGCCGGAAACACCATATATTTT
TRBJ2-1 once TRBD2 TRBV13 CASSLMVAGGPSYNEQFF TGTGCCAGCAGCTTAATGGTAGCGGGAGGACCCTCCTACAATGAGCAGTTCTTC
TRBJ2-3 NA TRBD2 TRBV20-1 CSAGGSQDTQYF TGCAGTGCCGGCGGGAGTCAAGATACGCAGTATTTT
TRBJ2-2 NA TRBD2 TRBV13 CASSEGLAGASYTGELLF TGTGCCAGCAGCGAGGGACTAGCGGGAGCGTCGTACACCGGGGAGCTGCTTTTT
TRBJ2-2 few TRBD1 TRBV15 CATSRDKRQGGNTGELFF TGTGCCACCAGCAGAGACAAGAGACAGGGGGGGAACACCGGGGAGCTGTTTTTT
TRBJ1-2 NA TRBD1 TRBV29-1 CSVEGQGLYGYTF TGCAGCGTTGAAGGACAGGGACTCTATGGCTACACCTTC
TRBJ2-7 many TRBD2 TRBV11-2 CASSPTSGRVNEQYF TGTGCCAGCAGCCCTACTAGCGGGAGGGTCAACGAGCAGTACTTC
TRBJ1-2 many NA TRBV28 CASSSLPVSYGYTF TGTGCCAGCAGTTCTCTTCCGGTATCGTATGGCTACACCTTC
TRBJ2-5 many TRBD2 TRBV28 CASSRTSGRETQYF TGTGCCAGCAGCCGGACTAGCGGGAGAGAGACCCAGTACTTC
TRBJ1-5 NA NA TRBV10-3 CAISDGGGAQPQHF TGTGCCATCAGTGATGGCGGGGGCGCGCAGCCCCAGCATTTT
TRBJ1-6 few TRBD1 TRBV6-1 CASSGGQGVGLSPLHF TGTGCCAGCAGTGGGGGACAGGGTGTGGGTTTGTCACCCCTCCACTTT
TRBJ1-2 few TRBD1 TRBV30 CAWSVGTGSGYTF TGTGCCTGGAGTGTAGGGACAGGTTCCGGCTACACCTTC
TRBJ2-5 many NA TRBV29-1 CSVSRGQETQYF TGCAGCGTTTCCCGGGGCCAAGAGACCCAGTACTTC
TRBJ1-5 NA NA TRBV5-1 CASSLEGIGNQPQHF TGCGCCAGCAGCTTGGAGGGGATAGGCAATCAGCCCCAGCATTTT
TRBJ1-2 few NA TRBV5-5 CASSYGTNNLNYGYTF TGTGCCAGCAGTTACGGGACCAATAATCTCAACTATGGCTACACCTTC
TRBJ1-5 NA NA TRBV12-3/TRBV12-4 CASSYGGQPQHF TGTGCCAGCAGTTATGGAGGCCAGCCCCAGCATTTT
TRBJ1-2 many TRBD1 TRBV28 CASKPGQFNYGYTF TGTGCCAGCAAACCGGGACAGTTTAACTATGGCTACACCTTC
TRBJ1-4 NA NA TRBV29-1 CSVEERATSGEKLFF TGCAGCGTTGAAGAACGGGCTACTAGTGGTGAAAAACTGTTTTTT
TRBJ1-1 NA TRBD1 TRBV5-1 CASSLGDRATEAFF TGCGCCAGCAGCTTGGGGGACAGGGCAACTGAAGCTTTCTTT
TRBJ1-3 many NA TRBV6-5 CASSYSDSSGNTIYF TGTGCCAGCAGTTACTCCGACAGCTCTGGAAACACCATATATTTT
TRBJ1-1 NA NA TRBV6-1 CASRSGVNEAFF TGTGCCAGCAGATCCGGTGTCAATGAAGCTTTCTTT
TRBJ2-3 once NA TRBV6-1 CASSEEVTTDTQYF TGTGCCAGCAGTGAAGAAGTAACCACAGATACGCAGTATTTT
TRBJ2-6 few NA TRBV6-5 CASSYFGGSGANVLTF TGTGCCAGCAGTTATTTCGGCGGCTCTGGGGCCAACGTCCTGACTTTC
TRBJ1-4 many NA TRBV6-1 CASSELEKLFF TGTGCCAGCAGCGAACTCGAAAAACTGTTTTTT
TRBJ2-1 NA NA TRBV24-1 CATTHLGGFSYNEQFF TGTGCCACCACCCACCTAGGAGGTTTTTCCTACAATGAGCAGTTCTTC
TRBJ2-5 NA NA TRBV5-4 CASSLPSSQETQYF TGTGCCAGCAGCTTACCCAGCAGCCAAGAGACCCAGTACTTC
TRBJ2-7 few TRBD2 TRBV5-5 CASSQSGGTARTYEQYF TGTGCCAGCAGCCAAAGCGGGGGCACAGCACGAACCTACGAGCAGTACTTC
TRBJ1-6 NA NA TRBV10-2 CASSEAPKNSPLHF TGCGCCAGCAGTGAAGCCCCCAAAAATTCACCCCTCCACTTT
TRBJ1-4 few TRBD1 TRBV11-2 CASSSPGQGATNEKLFF TGTGCCAGCAGCTCCCCGGGACAGGGGGCAACTAATGAAAAACTGTTTTTT
TRBJ1-2 NA NA TRBV19 CASTLSDPGVGYGYTF TGTGCCAGTACCCTATCGGACCCCGGGGTAGGCTATGGCTACACCTTC
TRBJ1-1 once NA TRBV30 CAWSARQEAFF TGTGCCTGGAGCGCACGACAAGAAGCTTTCTTT
TRBJ2-7 NA TRBD2 TRBV6-1 CASSTKRERTYEQYF TGTGCCAGCAGCACCAAGCGGGAGCGGACCTACGAGCAGTACTTC
TRBJ2-7 NA TRBD2 TRBV30 CAWSVGTSGVPYEQYF TGTGCCTGGAGTGTAGGGACTAGCGGGGTACCCTACGAGCAGTACTTC
TRBJ1-6 many NA TRBV28 CASSYARARPNSPLHF TGTGCCAGCAGTTACGCCAGGGCCCGGCCAAATTCACCCCTCCACTTT
TRBJ1-1 NA NA TRBV30 CAWSVRDRHTEAFF TGTGCCTGGAGTGTACGAGACAGACACACTGAAGCTTTCTTT
TRBJ1-2 many TRBD1 TRBV2 CASTGTGAGYTF TGTGCCAGCACCGGGACAGGGGCTGGCTACACCTTC
TRBJ1-2 few NA TRBV6-1 CASTFLRDKLEGYGYTF TGTGCCAGCACCTTTCTCCGGGACAAACTCGAGGGGTATGGCTACACCTTC
TRBJ2-5 few NA TRBV10-3 CAIRGGQDQETQYF TGTGCCATCAGGGGAGGACAGGATCAAGAGACCCAGTACTTC
TRBJ1-1 NA TRBD1 TRBV11-1 CASRKRTGENTEAFF TGTGCCAGCAGAAAAAGGACAGGCGAGAACACTGAAGCTTTCTTT
TRBJ1-1 few NA TRBV19 CASSIGQYTEAFF TGTGCCAGTAGTATAGGACAGTACACTGAAGCTTTCTTT
TRBJ1-1 NA TRBD1 TRBV2 CASSLGKGQVRKAFF TGTGCCAGCAGTCTAGGAAAAGGACAGGTTAGAAAAGCTTTCTTT
TRBJ2-2 NA NA TRBV27 CASSFTDLRGELFF TGTGCCAGCAGCTTTACCGACCTACGCGGGGAGCTGTTTTTT
TRBJ2-7 few NA TRBV5-1 CASSNRGISLREQYF TGCGCCAGCAGCAATCGCGGGATATCCTTAAGGGAGCAGTACTTC